This record covers a single T cell receptor (beta chain). The antigen is undetermined. A much larger clone sits a single nucleotide away, making a read error possible. This sample stems from a study of regulatory T cells in long-lasting Graves disease. Time point here: persistent/refractory GD, antithyroid drugs over 5 years with positive TRAb. Extracted PBMC RNA gave rise to the TCR library. An endocrinology department in Xi'an, China, recruited the patients. Study-wide points: Because few samples were included, accuracy may have been lower. Persistent disease preferred TRBV28, TRBJ1-2 and TRBJ2-5; new disease, TRBV20-1 and TRBJ2-1.

This CDR3 contains 14 residues. Per germline, CDR1 MNHNS and CDR2 SASEGT. Trimming stripped 5 bases from V and 4 bases from J, with 14 bases between. Arm-PCR of CDR3 regions and iRepertoire HTBI primers were the basis on which TCR beta libraries were built. Each CDR3 protein is one row after TCRdb ran MiXCR on the multiplex PCR reads. Among 400,000 to 600,000 distinct CDR3 sequences listed, approximately 21% were seen once. The input for sequencing was peripheral blood mononuclear cells (PBMCs), taken when the disease was refractory, from a patient treated with antithyroid drugs. This chain joins TRBV6-1 and TRBJ1-2, with a tentative D call TRBD1 (5 bases). This TCR came from a female donor with Graves disease. The CDR3 DNA sequence: TGTGCCAGCAGTCCTCGGGCAGGGATCTATGGCTACACCTTC. Protein: CASSPRAGIYGYTF.